The 23 T cell receptor beta chains given below trace back to one sample, sequenced in a study of CD8+CD57+ T cells in acquired aplastic anemia. The TCR beta profiling, which covered VDJ combination and CDR3 sequence, was carried out using genomic DNA as the template. TCRdb re-called the reads through MiXCR, storing one row per CDR3 protein. The sample records more than 150,000 distinct CDR3 sequences, less than 55% being singletons. The sample comprised sorted CD4+, CD8+, or CD8+CD57+ T cells (not recorded which) from PBMCs. The source of these receptors is a human donor in good health.

The chain joins TRBV7-3 to TRBJ2-5; D not resolved. The CDR3 consists of 11 residues. Deletions cut 5 bases from V and 5 bases from J, with 6 bases between. CDR1 is SGHTA, CDR2 FQGTGA, per germline. CDR3 nucleotides: TGTGCCAGCAGCGAAGCGGAGACCCAGTACTTC. Protein product: CASSEAETQYF.

This clonotype is medium-sized within its sample. V and J are TRBV15 and TRBJ1-6; TRBD1 might be the D (6 bases). The germline gives CDR1 LNHNV, CDR2 YYDKDF (reference sequence). The ends were cut back, 5 bases at V and 9 bases at J, with 14 bases in the middle. This CDR3 is built from 14 residues. The CDR3 DNA reads TGTGCCACCAGCGGCAGGGGACTGGGTTCACCCCTCCACTTT. It specifies CATSGRGLGSPLHF.

Regarding this clonotype: One end of the junction does not line up with germline, which may come from a read error. The chain couples TRBV7-2 to TRBJ2-7, with 9 bases lining up with TRBD1. The CDR3 runs to 11 residues. Germline V gene data show CDR1 as SGHTA and CDR2 as FQGNSA. The CDR3 nucleotides are TGTGCCAGCAGCCTGCAGGGGACAGGGAGGTTC. Its protein product is CASSLQGTGRF.

The rearrangement uses TRBV11-3 and TRBJ2-7, with D tentatively TRBD1 (5 bases). With the DNA end fitting TRBJ2-5 better, the J assignment may be wrong. The germline CDR1 and CDR2 sequences are SGHNT and YENEEA. CDR3 length: 13 residues. The CDR3 protein is CASSPYPGETQYF. The CDR3 DNA is TGTGCCAGCAGCCCATACCCAGGGGAGACCCAGTACTTC.

Concerning this clonotype: Relative to the germline gene, one junction end is altered; a read error may explain this. This sequence joins TRBV10-3 and TRBJ2-3, with 9 bases lining up with TRBD1. In germline, CDR1 is ENHRY, CDR2 SYGVKD. This CDR3 has 14 amino acids. CDR3 nucleotide sequence: TGTGCAATCAGTGGGACAGGGTTAGCGGATACGCAGTATTTT. Translation gives CAISGTGLADTQYF.

V gene TRBV7-8 combines with J gene TRBJ2-5, with D unclear. Deletions cut 8 bases from V and 3 bases from J, with 10 bases between. The CDR3 contains 12 residues. Germline V CDR1 and CDR2: SGHVS, FQNEAQ. This CDR3 reads CASGRWEETQYF. In DNA, the CDR3 is TGTGCCAGCGGCCGTTGGGAAGAGACCCAGTACTTC.

This clonotype was observed many times. CDR3 nucleotides: TGTGCCAGCAGTTTCCTACATACGCAGTATTTT. Its translation is CASSFLHTQYF. The chain has TRBV12-3 or TRBV12-4 and TRBJ2-3; D remains ambiguous. V lost 3 bases and J lost 7, with 5 bases in between. The CDR3 is 11 amino acids.

Only one count was recorded for this clonotype. The chain couples TRBV19 to TRBJ1-1, with 7 nucleotides matching TRBD1. This CDR3 contains 14 residues. Unmatched junction bases numbered 4, after V lost 1 base and J lost 5 bases. CDR1 is LNHDA and CDR2 is SQIVND in the germline V gene (reference sequence). CDR3 nucleotide sequence: TGTGCCAGTAGTATAGTTTACAGGGGAACTGAAGCTTTCTTT. It codes for CASSIVYRGTEAFF.

This clonotype was counted only a few times. The V call is TRBV19, the J call TRBJ2-3, with D hard to call. V gave up 3 bases and J gave up 5 bases, with 9 bases separating them. This CDR3 has 13 residues. Looked up from germline, CDR1 is LNHDA and CDR2 is SQIVND (reference sequence). The CDR3 loop reads CASSMMSIDTQYF. The CDR3 DNA reads as TGTGCCAGTAGTATGATGTCGATAGATACGCAGTATTTT.

This clonotype came up many times. This likely comes from a read error, as the CDR3 has no conserved phenylalanine or tryptophan at its end. No DNA is shown, since the ends of the CDR3 on it are uncertain; the CDR3 is the one TCRdb lists. The chain uses TRBV6-1 and TRBJ2-5; the DNA was not compared with TRBD2, the D call given in the table. The CDR3 is 14 amino acids in total, end residues counted. Germline V CDR1 and CDR2: MNHNS, SASEGT. The CDR3 loop is CASKKGGASDGWHL.

In this sample, this clonotype turned up many times. The rearrangement uses TRBV4-1 and TRBJ1-6, with TRBD1 matching 10 bases. V was clipped by 0 bases and J by 8 bases; unmatched bases: 1. Per germline, CDR1 MGHRA and CDR2 YSYEKL. The CDR3 contains 15 residues. DNA for the CDR3: TGCGCCAGCAGCCAAGACGGGACAGGGGATTCACCCCTCCACTTT. This gives the protein CASSQDGTGDSPLHF.

This chain links TRBV5-1 with TRBJ1-1; TRBD1 matches at 8 bases. The CDR3 consists of 15 residues. Unmatched junction bases numbered 11, after V lost 5 bases and J lost 5 bases. The germline V gene encodes CDR1 SGHRS and CDR2 YFSETQ. The CDR3: CASRSSPQGATEAFF. The CDR3 DNA reads TGCGCCAGCAGATCTTCACCGCAGGGGGCAACTGAAGCTTTCTTT. The entire variable domain, with the rest obtained from reference TRBV5-1 and TRBJ1-1, is as follows: KAGVTQTPRYLIKTRGQQVTLSCSPISGHRSVSWYQQTPGQGLQFLFEYFSETQRNKGNFPGRFSGRQFSNSRSEMNVSTLELGDSALYLCASRSSPQGATEAFFGQGTRLTVV.

V gene TRBV15 combines with J gene TRBJ2-2; D is unclear. This CDR3 spans 15 amino acids. Germline-derived CDR1 and CDR2 are LNHNV and YYDKDF (reference sequence). Deletions cut 1 base from V and 8 bases from J, with 14 bases between. The CDR3 DNA sequence: TGTGCCACCAGCAGAGGAACAGTGCTATCAGGGGAGCTGTTTTTT. Its translation: CATSRGTVLSGELFF. Based on the CDR3 plus reference TRBV15 and TRBJ2-2, the full variable domain is DAMVIQNPRYQVTQFGKPVTLSCSQTLNHNVMYWYQQKSSQAPKLLFHYYDKDFNNEADTPDNFQSRRPNTSFCFLDIRSPGLGDTAMYLCATSRGTVLSGELFFGEGSRLTVL.

There are a few counts of this clonotype. This sequence joins TRBV28 and TRBJ2-7, with D perhaps assigned TRBD1 or TRBD2 (5 bases each). CDR3 length equals 16 residues. Germline V lookup: CDR1 MDHEN, CDR2 SYDVKM. The V end lost 6 bases, the J end lost 5 bases, and 23 bases lay between the germline ends. DNA for the CDR3: TGTGCCAGCAGCGCCCCGGGGCAGGCCCTCGGGGACGAGCAGTACTTC. Translated: CASSAPGQALGDEQYF.

The chain joins TRBV4-1 to TRBJ1-1, with unresolved D. The CDR3 extends over 17 amino acids. Trimming took 3 bases from V and 0 from J, leaving 17 bases between them. Germline CDR1 MGHRA, CDR2 YSYEKL. CDR3 in amino acids: CASSQNLGGKLNTEAFF. The CDR3 DNA sequence: TGCGCCAGCAGCCAGAACTTAGGAGGGAAATTGAACACTGAAGCTTTCTTT.

This clonotype was counted once. The V gene is TRBV19, the J gene TRBJ1-2; possibly TRBD1 for D (6 bases). The CDR3 runs 14 residues. Germline CDR1 and CDR2: LNHDA and SQIVND (reference sequence). Trimming removed 5 bases at V and 3 bases at J, with 13 bases between. The CDR3, as DNA: TGTGCCAGTAGTGCTCAGGGGCTTGACTATGGCTACACCTTC. Amino acid sequence: CASSAQGLDYGYTF.

This clonotype was counted ten times or more. The J gene is TRBJ2-7, the V gene TRBV20-1, with 8 nucleotides matching TRBD1. Germline values: CDR1 DFQATT, CDR2 SNEGSKA (reference sequence). The CDR3 sequence is 16 residues long. The trim removed 0 bases at V and 0 bases at J, leaving 7 bases unmatched. The DNA of the CDR3 is TGCAGTGCTAGAGACCGGCACAGGGGGAGCTCCTACGAGCAGTACTTC. Its protein is CSARDRHRGSSYEQYF.

The chain is built from TRBV20-1 and TRBJ1-4; 7 bases align to TRBD1. The CDR3 covers 14 residues. V lost 0 bases, J lost 8 bases, and 6 bases stayed unmatched. Germline V gene lookup returns CDR1 DFQATT and CDR2 SNEGSKA (reference sequence). DNA of the CDR3: TGCAGTGCTAGAGATTTAGGGGGCGAGGAAAAACTGTTTTTT. Translated: CSARDLGGEEKLFF.

This chain joins TRBV19 and TRBJ1-1; 8 bases are a match to TRBD1. Germline V gene lookup returns CDR1 LNHDA and CDR2 SQIVND (reference sequence). CDR3 length equals 14 residues. J lost 3 bases, V lost 6 bases, and 6 bases had no gene match. In DNA, the CDR3 is TGTGCCAGTAGACGGACAGGGATTGACACTGAAGCTTTCTTT. Amino acids: CASRRTGIDTEAFF.

This clonotype was found many times. This chain links TRBV7-2 with TRBJ2-2, with a tentative D call TRBD1 (6 bases). The germline V and J ends were trimmed by 4 bases and 7 bases, with 10 bases remaining between them. CDR1 and CDR2 (germline): SGHTA, FQGNSA. This CDR3 region has 13 residues. The CDR3 DNA follows: TGTGCCAGCAGCTCACAGGGCTACGGGGAGCTGTTTTTT. It translates to CASSSQGYGELFF.

This clonotype was seen repeatedly, ten times or more. The rearrangement links TRBV2 to TRBJ2-7; D may correspond to TRBD1 or TRBD2 (5 bases each). The germline CDR1 and CDR2 sequences are SNHLY and FYNNEI. V dropped 5 bases and J dropped 5 bases, with 19 bases sitting between them. The CDR3 is 15 amino acids. The CDR3 sequence is CASSQGRVLKDEQYF. For the CDR3, the DNA is TGTGCCAGCAGTCAGGGACGGGTGCTTAAGGACGAGCAGTACTTC.

This clonotype was seen a few times. This chain links TRBV3-1 with TRBJ2-2; D gene ambiguous. This CDR3 has 14 residues. V gave up 2 bases and J gave up 3 bases, with 7 bases separating them. Germline assignment: CDR1 LGHDT and CDR2 YNNKEL (reference sequence). CDR3 nucleotide sequence: TGTGCCAGCAGCCAAAGTGGGGACACCGGGGAGCTGTTTTTT. Protein: CASSQSGDTGELFF.

This sequence joins TRBV6-2 or TRBV6-3 and TRBJ2-1; TRBD2 matches at 8 bases. Germline CDR1 reads MNHEY; CDR2 reads SVGEGT. The V and J ends lost 7 bases and 6 bases, in that order; junction bases with no gene match: 11. The CDR3 totals 15 residues. CDR3 in DNA: TGTGCCAGCATCACCCCGGGACTAGGGTTCAATGAGCAGTTCTTC. This encodes CASITPGLGFNEQFF.